A single sample gave rise to the 8 T cell receptor beta chains below, sequenced in a study of T-cell reconstitution after alpha-beta-depleted transplantation in children. As it was prepared, the TCRbeta library received unique molecular identifiers. Via MiXCR, TCRdb re-called the PCR reads, giving one row per CDR3 protein. This table has 84,000 or so distinct CDR3 sequences, about 16% appearing once. Material: PBMCs, mostly from graft donor cells, obtained 180 days after TCRalphabeta/CD19-depleted stem cell transplant. All receptors derive from a male patient between 2 and 10 years old who had a stem cell transplant for acute lymphoblastic leukemia, so the T cells may come from the graft donor.

About this clonotype itself: One end of the junction does not line up with germline, which may come from a read error. This chain links TRBV5-1 with TRBJ1-2; 7 bases fit TRBD1. Per germline, CDR1 SGHRS and CDR2 YFSETQ. CDR3 size: 14 residues. This CDR3 reads CASSFPGQLFGDTF. The CDR3 DNA sequence: TGCGCCAGCAGCTTTCCGGGACAGCTATTTGGCGACACCTTC.

The V call is TRBV7-2, the J call TRBJ2-5; TRBD2 agrees at 8 bases. The V gene end was trimmed by 1 base and the J gene end by 4 bases; junction bases not matched to a gene: 5. Germline V lookup: CDR1 SGHTA, CDR2 FQGNSA. This CDR3 spans 15 amino acids. CDR3 in DNA: TGTGCCAGCAGCTTAGTCGCGGGGGGCGTAGAGACCCAGTACTTC. It is translated as CASSLVAGGVETQYF.

The chain links TRBV27 to TRBJ1-2; 8 bases fit TRBD1. V shed 5 bases and J 6 bases; nucleotides not matched to a gene: 8. Per germline, CDR1 MNHEY and CDR2 SMNVEV (reference sequence). This CDR3 has 14 amino acids. This CDR3 reads CASSVGTGMDGYTF. The CDR3 DNA follows: TGTGCCAGCAGTGTCGGGACAGGCATGGATGGCTACACCTTC.

The V call is TRBV12-3 or TRBV12-4, the J call TRBJ2-1, with D possibly being TRBD1 (5 bases). Trimming cost V 1 base and J 2 bases, with 6 bases left between them. The length of the CDR3 is 14 residues. CDR3 protein: CASSLGGPYNEQFF. CDR3 sequence (DNA): TGTGCCAGCAGTTTAGGGGGCCCCTACAATGAGCAGTTCTTC.

This clonotype showed up just a few times. The J gene is TRBJ2-1, the V gene TRBV20-1; 12 bases line up with TRBD2. The CDR3 is made up of 20 amino acids. Germline CDR1 and CDR2: DFQATT and SNEGSKA (reference sequence). J lost 0 bases, V lost 1 base, and 13 bases had no gene match. The DNA for the CDR3 is TGCAGTGCTAGAGCCAGGGGGGGACTAGCGGGTGAAAGCTCCTACAATGAGCAGTTCTTC. This translates into CSARARGGLAGESSYNEQFF.

The gene calls are TRBV12-3 or TRBV12-4 and TRBJ1-1; tentatively, D is TRBD1 (5 bases). The V gene lost 5 bases and the J gene lost 3 bases, with 16 bases spanning the gap. The CDR3 is made up of 15 amino acids. CDR3 amino acids: CASSRTWGLDTEAFF. The CDR3 bases are TGTGCCAGCAGTAGGACATGGGGCCTAGACACTGAAGCTTTCTTT.

This clonotype has just a few counts. The chain uses TRBV5-1 and TRBJ1-1; no firm D call. The ends were cut back, 0 bases at V and 0 bases at J, with 12 bases in the middle. Germline V gives CDR1 SGHRS, CDR2 YFSETQ. The CDR3 consists of 16 residues. In DNA, the CDR3 is TGCGCCAGCAGCTTGGCCCCAAGCCCCTTGAACACTGAAGCTTTCTTT. Amino acid sequence: CASSLAPSPLNTEAFF.

The chain has TRBV6-1 and TRBJ2-5; TRBD2 matches at 12 bases. Losses at the gene ends were 7 bases for V and 5 bases for J; bases not matched to a gene: 20. CDR3 length: 19 amino acids. Looked up from germline, CDR1 is MNHNS and CDR2 is SASEGT. CDR3 amino acids: CASTSTAASGGGLMETQYF. The CDR3 region has the DNA TGTGCCAGCACCTCTACGGCCGCTAGCGGGGGGGGATTGATGGAGACCCAGTACTTC.